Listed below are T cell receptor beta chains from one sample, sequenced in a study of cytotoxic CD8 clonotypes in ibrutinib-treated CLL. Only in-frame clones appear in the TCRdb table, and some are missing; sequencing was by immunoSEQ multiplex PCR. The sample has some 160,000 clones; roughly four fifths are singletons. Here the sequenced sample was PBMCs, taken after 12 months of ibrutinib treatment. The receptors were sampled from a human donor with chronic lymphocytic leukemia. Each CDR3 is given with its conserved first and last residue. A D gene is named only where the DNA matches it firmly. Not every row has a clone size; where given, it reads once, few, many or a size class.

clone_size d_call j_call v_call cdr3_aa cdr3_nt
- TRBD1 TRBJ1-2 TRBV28 CASSPTPGQLMLYSTF TGTGCCAGCAGCCCAACACCGGGACAGCTGATGCTCTACAGTACCTTC
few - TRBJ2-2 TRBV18 CASSRSAGPNTGELFF TGTGCCAGCTCACGGTCGGCGGGGCCCAACACCGGGGAGCTGTTTTTT
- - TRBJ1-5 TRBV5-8 CASSLSAPSEGYSNQPQHF TGTGCCAGCAGCTTGAGTGCTCCTTCGGAGGGATATAGCAATCAGCCCCAGCATTTT
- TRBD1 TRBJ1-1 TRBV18 CASSPGTGESFF TGTGCCAGCTCACCCGGGACAGGGGAATCTTTCTTT
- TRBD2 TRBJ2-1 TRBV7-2 CASSQRGSGRFNEQFF TGTGCCAGCAGTCAGCGAGGTAGCGGGAGGTTCAATGAGCAGTTCTTC
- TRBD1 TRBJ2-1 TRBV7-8 CASSLGDRENEQFF TGTGCCAGCAGCTTAGGGGACAGGGAGAATGAGCAGTTCTTC
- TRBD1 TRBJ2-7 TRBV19 CASSSRDREIYEQYF TGTGCCAGTAGTTCCCGGGACAGGGAGATATACGAGCAGTACTTC
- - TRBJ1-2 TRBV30 CAWRSRGRYGYTF TGTGCCTGGAGATCCCGGGGCCGCTATGGCTACACCTTC
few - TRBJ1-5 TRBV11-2 CASSRQTNQPQHF TGTGCCAGCAGTAGACAGACGAATCAGCCCCAGCATTTT
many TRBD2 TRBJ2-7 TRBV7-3 CASSLVSGSYEQYF TGTGCCAGCAGCTTAGTTAGCGGGAGTTACGAGCAGTACTTC
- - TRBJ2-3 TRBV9 CASSVGNSASTDTQYF TGTGCCAGCAGCGTAGGCAATAGCGCAAGCACAGATACGCAGTATTTT
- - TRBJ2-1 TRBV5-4 CASSLDRYNEQFF TGTGCCAGCAGCTTAGACAGATACAATGAGCAGTTCTTC
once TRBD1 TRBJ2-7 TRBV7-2 CASSSRTGGAAEQYF TGTGCCAGCAGCTCCCGGACAGGGGGGGCTGCCGAGCAGTACTTC
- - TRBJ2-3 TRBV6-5 CASTWTISTDTQYF TGTGCCAGCACTTGGACAATAAGCACAGATACGCAGTATTTT
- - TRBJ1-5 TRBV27 CASSPTWDKPQHF TGTGCCAGCAGTCCAACCTGGGACAAGCCCCAGCATTTT
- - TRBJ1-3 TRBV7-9 CASSLMSGVDTIYF TGTGCCAGCAGCTTAATGAGTGGTGTAGACACCATATATTTT
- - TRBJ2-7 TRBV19 CASSREGDNSYEQYF TGTGCCAGTAGCCGTGAGGGGGACAACTCCTACGAGCAGTACTTC
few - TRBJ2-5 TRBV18 CASSTGGESAQYF TGTGCCAGCTCTACTGGCGGCGAGTCGGCCCAGTACTTC
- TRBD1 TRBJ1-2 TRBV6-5 CASNRNRGGYTF TGTGCCAGCAACAGAAACAGGGGAGGCTACACCTTC
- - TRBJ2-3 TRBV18 CASSPGDTQYF TGTGCCAGCTCACCGGGGGATACGCAGTATTTT
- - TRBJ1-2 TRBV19 CASSIQLGLKGDGYTF TGTGCCAGTAGTATCCAACTGGGACTCAAGGGGGATGGCTACACCTTC
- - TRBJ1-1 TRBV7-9 CASSFAQGRTEAFF TGTGCCAGCAGCTTCGCACAGGGCAGAACTGAAGCTTTCTTT
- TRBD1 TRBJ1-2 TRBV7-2 CASSLDVYRGNWKDGYTF TGTGCCAGCAGCTTAGACGTATACAGGGGGAATTGGAAGGATGGCTACACCTTC
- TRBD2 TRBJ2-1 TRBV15 CATSTREGRYNEQFF TGTGCCACCAGCACTCGGGAGGGCCGCTACAATGAGCAGTTCTTC
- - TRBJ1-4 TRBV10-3 CASSKNWDGEKLFF TGTGCCTCCTCCAAGAACTGGGACGGCGAAAAACTGTTTTTT
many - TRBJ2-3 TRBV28 CASRPGTSTDTQYF TGTGCCAGCAGGCCCGGGACGAGCACAGATACGCAGTATTTT
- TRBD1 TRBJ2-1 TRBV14 CASSQDLWTGGRNEQFF TGTGCCAGCAGCCAAGATCTTTGGACAGGGGGTCGTAATGAGCAGTTCTTC
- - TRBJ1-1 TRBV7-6 CASSLEKFTEAFF TGTGCCAGCAGCTTAGAAAAGTTCACTGAAGCTTTCTTT
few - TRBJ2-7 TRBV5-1 CASSIPDSYEQYF TGCGCCAGCAGCATACCTGATAGCTACGAGCAGTACTTC
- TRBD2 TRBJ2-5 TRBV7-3 CASSLVPLTSVRETQYF TGTGCCAGCAGCTTAGTTCCTTTGACTAGCGTCCGAGAGACCCAGTACTTC
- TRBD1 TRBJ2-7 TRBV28 CASETGGYGEQYF TGTGCCAGTGAAACAGGGGGCTATGGCGAGCAGTACTTC
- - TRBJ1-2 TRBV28 CATARGLGWNYGYTF TGTGCCACCGCCCGGGGTCTAGGTTGGAACTATGGCTACACCTTC
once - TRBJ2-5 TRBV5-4 CASSLGGGQETQYF TGTGCCAGCAGCTTGGGGGGAGGACAAGAGACCCAGTACTTC
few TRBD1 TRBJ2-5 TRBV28 CASSLFDPGQAKETQYF TGTGCCAGCAGTCTCTTTGACCCGGGACAGGCTAAAGAGACCCAGTACTTC
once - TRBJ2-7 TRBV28 CASSSDSHPIEQYF TGTGCCAGCAGTTCGGACTCCCACCCCATCGAGCAGTACTTC
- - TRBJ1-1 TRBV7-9 CASSLRAEPEAFF TGTGCCAGCAGCTTAAGAGCGGAACCTGAAGCTTTCTTT
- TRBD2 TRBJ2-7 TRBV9 CASSGSTSGTRFEQYF TGTGCCAGCAGCGGATCTACTAGCGGGACGCGGTTCGAGCAGTACTTC
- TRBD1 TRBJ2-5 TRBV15 CATSRGGDRAETQYF TGTGCCACCAGCAGAGGAGGGGACAGGGCGGAGACCCAGTACTTC
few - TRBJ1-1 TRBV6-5 CASSSGHKNTEAFF TGTGCCAGCAGTTCGGGACATAAGAACACTGAAGCTTTCTTT